The present TCR beta chain was sequenced within a study of T cells in Graves' hyperthyroidism and ophthalmopathy. Study conclusions and caveats: Most thyroid-expanded clonotypes above 0.001 were also found in blood.

RNA transcripts provided the source from which TCR beta CDR3 regions were amplified. The HTBI set primed first-round TCR CDR3 RT-PCR. TCRdb reanalysed the multiplex PCR reads using MiXCR and keeps one entry per CDR3 protein. The sample has approximately 600,000 distinct CDR3 sequences, roughly 15% seen once. This clonotype has a count of ten or more. What it binds is not known. The CDR3 runs to 13 residues. The V end was cut by 0 bases, the J end by 4 bases, with 7 bases between. CDR1 SGHRS and CDR2 YFSETQ come from the germline V gene. For ophthalmopathy patients, the Clinical Activity Score was at least 3 and the NOSPECS grade at least 4; duration was under 3 months. PBMCs were derived from around 10 ml fresh peripheral blood.

The sequencing input was blood. J is TRBJ1-2 and V is TRBV5-1; D is ambiguous. The TCR sequence derives from a woman aged 40-49 years with Graves' ophthalmopathy. The CDR3 loop is CASSLGSIYGYTF. CDR3 nucleotide sequence: TGCGCCAGCAGCTTGGGGTCCATCTATGGCTACACCTTC.